The 22 T cell receptor beta chains below come from one sample, sequenced in a study of T cells after yellow fever vaccination. A single record per CDR3 protein comes from TCRdb applying MiXCR to the 5' RACE reads. The sample shows 200,000 or so distinct CDR3 sequences, approximately 6.7% of them seen only once. This specimen was CD4+ T cells sorted from PBMCs, taken on the day of the yellow fever booster vaccination. The receptors here all came from a man aged 30-40 years who received the YFV17D yellow fever vaccine.

The genes are TRBV20-1 and TRBJ1-6; no clear D. Trimming cost V 4 bases and J 7 bases, with 17 bases left between them. From germline, CDR1 is DFQATT and CDR2 SNEGSKA (reference sequence). The CDR3 runs 15 residues. The CDR3 DNA sequence: TGCAGTGCTACCCAACCGGGATACGAGAATTCACCCCTCCACTTT. Amino acid sequence: CSATQPGYENSPLHF.

This clonotype was seen repeatedly, ten times or more. This sequence joins TRBV5-1 and TRBJ2-6; possible D gene TRBD2, 6 bases. CDR1 is SGHRS and CDR2 is YFSETQ in the germline V gene. V was shortened by 7 bases and J by 1 base, with 12 bases between the two germline ends. There are 15 residues in the CDR3. DNA for the CDR3: TGCGCCAGCGGGGAGGACTGGTCTGGGGCCAACGTCCTGACTTTC. This translates into CASGEDWSGANVLTF. Using reference TRBV5-1 and TRBJ2-6 for the parts outside the CDR3, the full variable domain is KAGVTQTPRYLIKTRGQQVTLSCSPISGHRSVSWYQQTPGQGLQFLFEYFSETQRNKGNFPGRFSGRQFSNSRSEMNVSTLELGDSALYLCASGEDWSGANVLTFGAGSRLTVL.

As for this clonotype: A read error may account for a junction end that differs from germline. The chain has TRBV15 and TRBJ2-3; no definite D call. Germline V gene data show CDR1 as LNHNV and CDR2 as YYDKDF (reference sequence). This CDR3 region has 13 residues. The CDR3 nucleotides are TGTACCACCAGCAGGAGAGACACAGATACGCAGTATTTT. Its protein product is CTTSRRDTDTQYF. The variable domain in full, completed from reference TRBV15 and TRBJ2-3, reads DAMVIQNPRYQVTQFGKPVTLSCSQTLNHNVMYWYQQKSSQAPKLLFHYYDKDFNNEADTPDNFQSRRPNTSFCFLDIRSPGLGDTAMYLCTTSRRDTDTQYFGPGTRLTVL.

This clonotype was seen a few times. The rearrangement joins TRBV11-3 to TRBJ2-2; D is unclear. The V end lost 0 bases, the J end lost 4 bases, and 3 bases lay between the germline ends. CDR1 is SGHNT, CDR2 YENEEA, per germline. The CDR3 covers 13 residues. The CDR3 is CASSLDSTGELFF. The DNA of the CDR3 is TGTGCCAGCAGCTTAGACTCCACCGGGGAGCTGTTTTTT. The full variable domain, completed using reference TRBV11-3 and TRBJ2-2, is EAGVVQSPRYKIIEKKQPVAFWCNPISGHNTLYWYLQNLGQGPELLIRYENEEAVDDSQLPKDRFSAERLKGVDSTLKIQPAELGDSAVYLCASSLDSTGELFFGEGSRLTVL.

The chain is built from TRBV20-1 and TRBJ2-3; D remains unclear. This CDR3 is built from 14 residues. Germline V gene lookup returns CDR1 DFQATT and CDR2 SNEGSKA (reference sequence). V shed 0 bases and J shed 2 bases, with 9 bases lying between them. In DNA, the CDR3 is TGCAGTGCTAGAGATCCTCGCCCCACAGATACGCAGTATTTT. Protein product: CSARDPRPTDTQYF.

The gene calls are TRBV6-2 or TRBV6-3 and TRBJ1-1; D gene unclear. Germline V gene data show CDR1 as MNHEY and CDR2 as SVGEGT. Trimming stripped 4 bases from V and 1 base from J, with 10 bases between. The CDR3 has 14 residues. Written as DNA, the CDR3 is TGTGCCAGCAGTTCCGCCGGGAGGAACACTGAAGCTTTCTTT. Residues: CASSSAGRNTEAFF.

The V gene is TRBV18, the J gene TRBJ2-2; the match to TRBD1 covers 9 bases. This CDR3 region has 15 residues. Losses at the gene ends were 6 bases for V and 6 bases for J; bases not matched to a gene: 8. Looked up from germline, CDR1 is KGHSH and CDR2 is LQKENI. The CDR3 protein is CASSPTGQGSGELFF. The CDR3 DNA reads TGTGCCAGCTCGCCTACAGGACAGGGGTCCGGGGAGCTGTTTTTT.

There are a few counts of this clonotype. This chain links TRBV6-2 or TRBV6-3 with TRBJ2-7; TRBD2 matches 10 bases. Germline V gene data show CDR1 as MNHEY and CDR2 as SVGEGT. J gave up 3 bases and V 2 bases, and 7 bases lay outside the gene matches. The CDR3 is 16 amino acids. The DNA for the CDR3 is TGTGCCAGCAGTTACACTCGGCCTAGCGGGAGCTACGAGCAGTACTTC. The encoded protein is CASSYTRPSGSYEQYF.

Ten or more counts support this clonotype. The chain joins TRBV20-1 to TRBJ2-3, with D perhaps matching TRBD2 (6 bases). The CDR3 is 20 amino acids. V lost 4 bases and J 0 bases, leaving 29 bases between the germline ends. Germline lookup yields CDR1 DFQATT and CDR2 SNEGSKA (reference sequence). The CDR3: CSAIVRGGSGAHPSTDTQYF. The CDR3 DNA sequence: TGCAGTGCTATCGTCAGAGGTGGTAGCGGAGCCCATCCTAGCACAGATACGCAGTATTTT.

The genes are TRBV12-3 or TRBV12-4 and TRBJ1-2; 10 positions agree with TRBD1. V was clipped by 5 bases and J by 4 bases; unmatched bases: 7. CDR3 length: 15 residues. CDR3 residues: CASSEPGQGIYGYTF. In nucleotides, the CDR3 is TGTGCCAGCAGTGAGCCGGGACAGGGGATCTATGGCTACACCTTC.

This chain connects TRBV29-1 to TRBJ2-3; no definite D call. The germline V gene encodes CDR1 SQVTM and CDR2 ANQGSEA. V gave up 2 bases and J gave up 6 bases, with 15 bases separating them. CDR3 length: 14 residues. This CDR3 reads CSVERTRGEDTQYF. The CDR3 DNA sequence: TGCAGCGTTGAACGCACTCGTGGTGAGGATACGCAGTATTTT.

The table lists this clonotype with many counts. The chain carries TRBV7-8 and TRBJ2-2, with 14 bases matching TRBD2. Losses at the gene ends were 4 bases for V and 5 bases for J; bases not matched to a gene: 9. Germline CDR1 reads SGHVS; CDR2 reads FQNEAQ. The CDR3 runs 18 residues. The CDR3: CASSSAGTSGRGTGELFF. In DNA form, the CDR3 reads TGTGCCAGCAGCTCAGCCGGGACTAGCGGGAGAGGGACCGGGGAGCTGTTTTTT.

This clonotype was recorded a few times. This rearrangement joins TRBV7-2 to TRBJ2-3, with D unresolved. V gave up 5 bases and J gave up 6 bases, with 9 bases separating them. The CDR3 length is 12 residues. The germline V gene encodes CDR1 SGHTA and CDR2 FQGNSA. CDR3 sequence: CASSPGLDTQYF. The CDR3 DNA sequence: TGTGCCAGCAGCCCGGGCTTGGATACGCAGTATTTT.

This clonotype was detected a few times. This chain connects TRBV7-2 to TRBJ2-7; D uncertain. V was cut by 2 bases and J by 2 bases, with 10 bases left in between. Germline CDR1 reads SGHTA; CDR2 reads FQGNSA. The CDR3 length is 14 residues. CDR3: CASSLLRLAYEQYF. The DNA of the CDR3 is TGTGCCAGCAGCTTATTAAGACTGGCCTACGAGCAGTACTTC.

This clonotype was seen a handful of times. The chain recombines TRBV9 with TRBJ2-2; 11 bases are a match to TRBD1. The CDR3 has 15 residues. V lost 3 bases to trimming and J lost 6 bases; unmatched junction nucleotides: 4. Germline CDR1 reads SGDLS; CDR2 reads YYNGEE. The CDR3 coding sequence is TGTGCCAGCAGCGAGGGACAGGGGGGCGCCGGGGAGCTGTTTTTT. Its translation: CASSEGQGGAGELFF. Full variable domain (remainder filled in from reference TRBV9 and TRBJ2-2): DSGVTQTPKHLITATGQRVTLRCSPRSGDLSVYWYQQSLDQGLQFLIQYYNGEERAKGNILERFSAQQFPDLHSELNLSSLELGDSALYFCASSEGQGGAGELFFGEGSRLTVL.

This clonotype was counted only a few times. The chain combines TRBV12-3 or TRBV12-4 with TRBJ2-1; the match to TRBD2 covers 10 bases. The CDR3 has 15 amino acids. The ends lost 5 bases at V and 5 bases at J; junction bases unmatched: 6. CDR3 nucleotide sequence: TGTGCCAGCAGTGTAATAGCGGGAGGAAACAATGAGCAGTTCTTC. Encoded protein: CASSVIAGGNNEQFF.

The rearrangement links TRBV7-8 to TRBJ2-7; D is undetermined. CDR3 length equals 12 residues. Trimming removed 6 bases at V and 7 bases at J, with 13 bases between. CDR1 SGHVS and CDR2 FQNEAQ come from the germline V gene. CDR3 sequence reads: CASSSDWVEQYF. The CDR3 nucleotides read TGTGCCAGCAGTTCGGATTGGGTGGAGCAGTACTTC. Combining the CDR3 with reference TRBV7-8 and TRBJ2-7 gives the whole variable domain GAGVSQSPRYKVAKRGQDVALRCDPISGHVSLFWYQQALGQGPEFLTYFQNEAQLDKSGLPSDRFFAERPEGSVSTLKIQRTQQEDSAVYLCASSSDWVEQYFGPGTRLTVT.

V is TRBV7-2 and J is TRBJ1-5; possible D gene TRBD1, 5 bases. This CDR3 comprises 13 residues. Germline V gene sequence: CDR1 SGHTA, CDR2 FQGNSA. V was shortened by 5 bases and J by 7 bases, with 12 bases between the two germline ends. CDR3 sequence reads: CASSNGGRQPQHF. The CDR3 nucleotides are TGTGCCAGCAGCAACGGGGGTCGGCAGCCCCAGCATTTT.

This chain uses TRBV5-1 with TRBJ2-5; 7 bases match TRBD1. The germline CDR1 and CDR2 sequences are SGHRS and YFSETQ. The CDR3 is 14 amino acids. The junction had 12 bases not matched to a gene; V was cut back by 6 bases and J by 7 bases. The CDR3 region has the DNA TGCGCCAGCAACAGGGACAGCTCTACGGGGACCCAGTACTTC. Protein sequence: CASNRDSSTGTQYF.

This clonotype has a count of ten or more. This chain uses TRBV7-2 with TRBJ2-1; D not certain. This CDR3 spans 14 amino acids. Between the trimmed V and J ends, which lost 4 bases and 0 bases, there was a span of 7 bases. Germline V gene data show CDR1 as SGHTA and CDR2 as FQGNSA. CDR3 coding DNA: TGTGCCAGCAGCTCCTTGGGCTCCTACAATGAGCAGTTCTTC. This encodes CASSSLGSYNEQFF.

This clonotype was detected a few times. The V call is TRBV19, the J call TRBJ2-7; D is undetermined. Per germline, CDR1 LNHDA and CDR2 SQIVND (reference sequence). This CDR3 contains 15 residues. Trimming pared 3 bases from V and 5 bases from J, leaving 17 bases between. CDR3 loop: CASSMASSYYHEQYF. In DNA, the CDR3 is TGTGCCAGTAGTATGGCTTCCAGCTACTACCACGAGCAGTACTTC.

The sample holds a few counts of this clonotype. This chain uses TRBV9 with TRBJ2-3; unclear D gene. This CDR3 has 13 residues. Germline V gives CDR1 SGDLS, CDR2 YYNGEE. V was shortened by 4 bases and J by 4 bases, with 10 bases between the two germline ends. DNA of the CDR3: TGTGCCAGCAGCTTTACTACCCCAGATACGCAGTATTTT. Residues: CASSFTTPDTQYF.